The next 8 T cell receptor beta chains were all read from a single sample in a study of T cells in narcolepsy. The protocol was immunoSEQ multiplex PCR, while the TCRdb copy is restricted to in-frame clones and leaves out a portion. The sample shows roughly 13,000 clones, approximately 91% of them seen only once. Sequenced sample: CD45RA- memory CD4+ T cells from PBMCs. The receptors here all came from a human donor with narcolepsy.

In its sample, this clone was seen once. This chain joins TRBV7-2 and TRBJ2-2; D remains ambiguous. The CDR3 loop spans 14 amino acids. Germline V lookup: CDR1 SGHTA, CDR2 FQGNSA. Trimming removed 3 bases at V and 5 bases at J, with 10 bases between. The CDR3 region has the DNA TGTGCCAGCAGCTTGAGTTTTTATACCGGGGAGCTGTTTTTT. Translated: CASSLSFYTGELFF.

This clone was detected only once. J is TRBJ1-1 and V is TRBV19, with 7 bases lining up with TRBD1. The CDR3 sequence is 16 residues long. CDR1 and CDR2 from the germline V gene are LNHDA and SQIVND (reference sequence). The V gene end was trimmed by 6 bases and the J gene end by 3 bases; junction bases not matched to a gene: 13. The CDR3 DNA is TGTGCCAGTAGCCTGATGGGCGGACAGGCAGACACTGAAGCTTTCTTT. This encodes CASSLMGGQADTEAFF.

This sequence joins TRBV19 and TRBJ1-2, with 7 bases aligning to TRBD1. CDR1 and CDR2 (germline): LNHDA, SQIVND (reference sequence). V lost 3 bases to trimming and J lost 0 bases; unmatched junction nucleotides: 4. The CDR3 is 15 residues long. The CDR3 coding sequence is TGTGCCAGTAGTATTTGGGGACAGACTAACTATGGCTACACCTTC. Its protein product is CASSIWGQTNYGYTF.

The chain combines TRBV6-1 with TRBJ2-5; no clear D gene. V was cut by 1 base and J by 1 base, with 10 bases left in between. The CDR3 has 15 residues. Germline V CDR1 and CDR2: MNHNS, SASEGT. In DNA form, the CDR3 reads TGTGCCAGCAGTGAAGTTCGCCGGGTCCAAGAGACCCAGTACTTC. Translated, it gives CASSEVRRVQETQYF.

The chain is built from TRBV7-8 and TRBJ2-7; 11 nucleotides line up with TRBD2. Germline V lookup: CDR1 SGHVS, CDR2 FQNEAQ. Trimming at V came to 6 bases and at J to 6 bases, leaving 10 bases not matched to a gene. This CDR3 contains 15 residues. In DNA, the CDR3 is TGTGCCAGCAGGGAGATAGCGGGAGGGAGGGGCGAGCAGTACTTC. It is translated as CASREIAGGRGEQYF.

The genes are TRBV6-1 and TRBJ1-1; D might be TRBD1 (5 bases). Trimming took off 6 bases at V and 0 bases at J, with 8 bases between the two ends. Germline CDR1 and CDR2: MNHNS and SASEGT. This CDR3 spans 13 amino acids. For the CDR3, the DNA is TGTGCCAGCAGGAAGACAGTGAACACTGAAGCTTTCTTT. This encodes CASRKTVNTEAFF.

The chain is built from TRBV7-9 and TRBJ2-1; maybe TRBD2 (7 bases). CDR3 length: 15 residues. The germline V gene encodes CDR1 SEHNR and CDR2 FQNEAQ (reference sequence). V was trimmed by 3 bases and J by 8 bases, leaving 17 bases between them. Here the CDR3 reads CASSLGGASSHEQFF. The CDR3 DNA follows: TGTGCCAGCAGCTTGGGGGGGGCTAGTTCTCATGAGCAGTTCTTC.

CDR3 in amino acids: CSVEDMGGKQTQYF. The CDR3, as DNA: TGCAGCGTTGAAGATATGGGAGGAAAACAGACCCAGTACTTC. The chain recombines TRBV29-1 with TRBJ2-5; D might be TRBD2 (6 bases). V dropped 0 bases and J dropped 6 bases, with 14 bases sitting between them. The CDR3 contains 14 residues. Per the germline V gene, CDR1 is SQVTM and CDR2 is ANQGSEA.